The 21 T cell receptor beta chains listed next were all sequenced from one sample in a study of post-analysis software for immune sequencing data. Study-wide results and limits: TRBV5-6, TRBV5-1 and TRBV20-1 were among several TRBV segments more frequent in patients than controls.

Antigen specificity for these receptors is unknown. Included in the TCR beta cDNA libraries were unique molecular identifiers. A single record per CDR3 protein comes from TCRdb applying MiXCR to the PCR reads. The sample includes more than 350,000 distinct CDR3 sequences, less than 40% of them seen just once. Sequenced sample: blood. The receptor set was obtained from a girl aged 2-15 years with multiple sclerosis.

This clonotype has only a few counts. The chain couples TRBV5-1 to TRBJ2-3; D is undetermined. CDR3 size: 15 residues. CDR1 is SGHRS and CDR2 is YFSETQ in the germline V gene. The V end lost 4 bases, the J end lost 0 bases, and 12 bases lay between the germline ends. The CDR3 protein is CASSVKGWSTDTQYF. CDR3 coding DNA: TGCGCCAGCAGCGTGAAAGGTTGGAGCACAGATACGCAGTATTTT.

This clonotype was seen only a few times. The chain recombines TRBV7-3 with TRBJ2-1; possibly TRBD2 for D (6 bases). The germline V gene has CDR1 SGHTA and CDR2 FQGTGA. The CDR3 is 12 residues long. V was clipped by 0 bases and J by 15 bases, with 12 bases between them. The CDR3, as DNA: TGTGCCAGCAGCTTAACGGGGAGCGGGTGGTTCTTC. It codes for CASSLTGSGWFF.

V gene TRBV3-1 combines with J gene TRBJ2-1; 12 nucleotides line up with TRBD2. The CDR3 sequence is 16 residues long. Germline V gives CDR1 LGHDT, CDR2 YNNKEL (reference sequence). J was trimmed by 2 bases and V by 7 bases; bases with no gene match: 6. CDR3 residues: CASTLLAGGPYNEQFF. In nucleotides, the CDR3 is TGTGCCAGCACCCTACTAGCGGGAGGACCCTACAATGAGCAGTTCTTC.

This clonotype turned up a few times. The gene calls are TRBV15 and TRBJ2-1; D may match TRBD1 or TRBD2 (5 bases each). The germline V and J ends were trimmed by 1 base and 8 bases, with 15 bases remaining between them. CDR3 length: 15 residues. Per germline, CDR1 LNHNV and CDR2 YYDKDF (reference sequence). DNA of the CDR3: TGTGCCACCAGCAGAGTGGACGGGGCTACGGATGAGCAGTTCTTC. Translated: CATSRVDGATDEQFF.

With regard to this clonotype: The CDR3 ends on some other residue instead of the conserved phenylalanine or tryptophan, so this is likely a read error. This CDR3 is CASSMTSGGYNEQFV. In DNA, the CDR3 is TGTGCCAGCAGTATGACTAGCGGGGGATACAATGAGCAGTTCGTC. J is TRBJ2-1 and V is TRBV12-3 or TRBV12-4, with 12 bases that match TRBD2. The CDR3 contains 15 residues. J gave up 4 bases and V 5 bases, and 3 bases lay outside the gene matches.

In this sample, this clonotype turned up a few times. The chain couples TRBV24-1 to TRBJ2-1; 7 positions agree with TRBD1. CDR3 length equals 16 residues. Germline V CDR1 and CDR2: KGHDR, SFDVKD. V lost 4 bases, J lost 4 bases, and 9 bases stayed unmatched. The CDR3: CATSETRDSHYNEQFF. The CDR3 nucleotides read TGTGCCACCAGTGAAACCCGGGACAGCCATTACAATGAGCAGTTCTTC.

The chain carries TRBV2 and TRBJ1-2; 10 nucleotides agree with TRBD1. Germline CDR1 reads SNHLY; CDR2 reads FYNNEI. CDR3 length equals 14 residues. J gave up 7 bases and V 4 bases, and 6 bases lay outside the gene matches. The DNA for the CDR3 is TGTGCCAGCAGTGCGACAGGGGGCGGACGTGGCTACACCTTC. Its protein is CASSATGGGRGYTF. The full variable domain, with the rest looked up from reference TRBV2 and TRBJ1-2, is EPEVTQTPSHQVTQMGQEVILRCVPISNHLYFYWYRQILGQKVEFLVSFYNNEISEKSEIFDDQFSVERPDGSNFTLKIRSTKLEDSAMYFCASSATGGGRGYTFGSGTRLTVV.

The chain couples TRBV3-1 to TRBJ2-7; 8 positions match TRBD2. The CDR3 is made up of 17 amino acids. In germline, CDR1 is LGHDT, CDR2 YNNKEL (reference sequence). V gave up 4 bases and J gave up 3 bases; unmatched junction bases: 14. CDR3 coding DNA: TGTGCCAGCAGCCCTCCGGGGCTTGCGGGAGGTTTCTACGAGCAGTACTTC. Its translation: CASSPPGLAGGFYEQYF.

In its sample, this clonotype was seen a few times. The chain joins TRBV12-3 or TRBV12-4 to TRBJ2-6; a possible D gene is TRBD1 (6 bases). V was cut by 5 bases and J by 0 bases, with 8 bases left in between. This CDR3 region has 15 residues. CDR3 nucleotide sequence: TGTGCCAGCAGTGACAGGAACTCTGGGGCCAACGTCCTGACTTTC. It encodes CASSDRNSGANVLTF.

This clonotype has just a few counts. This chain links TRBV29-1 with TRBJ2-1, with TRBD1 identical over 8 bases. CDR3 length: 14 amino acids. The J segment lost 4 bases and the V segment lost 6 bases, leaving 8 bases of the junction unmatched. CDR1 is SQVTM and CDR2 is ANQGSEA in the germline V gene. CDR3 sequence (DNA): TGCAGCGTCCTCGCCAGGGGGCTTTACAATGAGCAGTTCTTC. Amino acids: CSVLARGLYNEQFF.

This chain links TRBV11-2 with TRBJ2-6; no reliable D call. V dropped 1 base and J dropped 4 bases, with 11 bases sitting between them. The CDR3 contains 16 residues. Germline-derived CDR1 and CDR2 are SGHAT and FQNNGV. CDR3 nucleotide sequence: TGTGCCAGCAGCTTAGTCGTGACACCGGGGGCCAACGTCCTGACTTTC. It codes for CASSLVVTPGANVLTF.

This clonotype was seen only a few times. The rearrangement links TRBV4-3 to TRBJ1-2, with 8 positions matching TRBD1. J was trimmed by 5 bases and V by 0 bases; bases with no gene match: 2. This CDR3 region has 14 residues. In germline, CDR1 is LGHNA, CDR2 YSLEER. CDR3 in amino acids: CASSQETGGYGYTF. CDR3 nucleotide sequence: TGCGCCAGCAGCCAAGAAACAGGGGGATATGGCTACACCTTC.

This chain uses TRBV7-2 with TRBJ1-2; 9 nucleotides match TRBD1. The trim removed 5 bases at V and 8 bases at J, leaving 9 bases unmatched. This CDR3 is 14 amino acids long. CDR1 and CDR2 (germline): SGHTA, FQGNSA. The DNA of the CDR3 is TGTGCCAGCAGCAAGGGACAGGGACGCCGGGGCTACACCTTC. Translation gives CASSKGQGRRGYTF.

This clonotype was seen only a few times. The chain has TRBV20-1 and TRBJ1-4, with TRBD1 as a possible D gene (5 bases). Germline lookup yields CDR1 DFQATT and CDR2 SNEGSKA (reference sequence). This CDR3 has 15 residues. The V end lost 4 bases, the J end lost 5 bases, and 17 bases lay between the germline ends. The CDR3 here is CSANMGGAANEKLFF. The CDR3, as DNA: TGCAGTGCTAATATGGGTGGGGCAGCAAATGAAAAACTGTTTTTT.

The chain combines TRBV4-1 with TRBJ1-1; 7 bases fit TRBD1. Trimming cost V 1 base and J 4 bases; bases outside gene matches: 12. The CDR3 consists of 17 residues. Germline CDR1 and CDR2: MGHRA and YSYEKL. This CDR3 is CASSQGLSRGVGTEAFF. As DNA, the CDR3 is TGCGCCAGCAGCCAAGGGCTCAGCAGGGGGGTCGGCACTGAAGCTTTCTTT.

The V gene is TRBV20-1, the J gene TRBJ2-7; D possibly matches TRBD1 or TRBD2 (5 bases each). In germline, CDR1 is DFQATT, CDR2 SNEGSKA (reference sequence). The CDR3 is made up of 13 amino acids. Deletions cut 1 base from V and 0 bases from J, with 7 bases between. The CDR3 sequence is CSARGGFSYEQYF. Written as DNA, the CDR3 is TGCAGTGCTAGAGGGGGGTTCTCCTACGAGCAGTACTTC.

This clonotype was observed a few times. The chain employs TRBV2 and TRBJ1-6, with a tentative D call TRBD1 (5 bases). V lost 2 bases to trimming and J lost 10 bases, with 15 bases between them. This CDR3 contains 15 residues. Germline assignment: CDR1 SNHLY and CDR2 FYNNEI. The CDR3 coding sequence is TGTGCCAGCAGTGAACCTAGGGGTCAGTTGTCACCCCTCCACTTT. Protein product: CASSEPRGQLSPLHF.

The chain has TRBV20-1 and TRBJ1-2; D not resolved. Trimming cost V 3 bases and J 3 bases, with 8 bases left between them. This CDR3 has 12 amino acids. Per germline, CDR1 DFQATT and CDR2 SNEGSKA (reference sequence). The CDR3 DNA is TGCAGTGCTAGCACGTCCTACTATGGCTACACCTTC. This encodes CSASTSYYGYTF.

This chain links TRBV5-1 with TRBJ2-6, with TRBD2 as a possible D gene (6 bases). This CDR3 has 16 residues. Trimming cost V 3 bases and J 0 bases, with 10 bases left between them. The V gene's germline CDR1 is SGHRS and CDR2 YFSETQ. The CDR3 DNA is TGCGCCAGCAGCTCCAAGGAGGGCTCTGGGGCCAACGTCCTGACTTTC. Translated: CASSSKEGSGANVLTF.

The chain joins TRBV20-1 to TRBJ2-1; weak D call: TRBD2 (6 bases). CDR3 length equals 12 residues. Germline CDR1 reads DFQATT; CDR2 reads SNEGSKA (reference sequence). CDR3 protein: CGSGAAFNEQFF. The CDR3, as DNA: TGCGGTTCGGGAGCCGCGTTCAATGAGCAGTTCTTC.

The rearrangement links TRBV6-6 to TRBJ2-7; TRBD2 agrees at 14 bases. CDR1 and CDR2 from the germline V gene are MNHNY and SVGAGI (reference sequence). The V gene end was trimmed by 2 bases and the J gene end by 5 bases; junction bases not matched to a gene: 8. The CDR3 length is 17 residues. The CDR3 sequence is CASSYPGTSGRVHEQYF. The CDR3 region has the DNA TGTGCCAGCAGTTACCCGGGGACTAGCGGGAGAGTACACGAGCAGTACTTC.